Following are 25 T cell receptor beta chains from one sample sequenced in a study of quantifying T cell responses using KT2 cells. Background on the study: Reverse transcription used primers in the TCR alpha and beta constant regions.

Each cDNA got a UMI-containing oligo ligated at its 3' end. The first PCR ran 3 to 5 cycles with an equimolar RC1.1 and RC1.2 beta primer mix. TCRdb reanalysed the UMI-ligation and nested PCR reads using MiXCR and keeps one entry per CDR3 protein. The table includes some 41,000 distinct CDR3 sequences, about 18% detected once. The specimen was PBMCs spiked with cells of the T cell clone KT2. These receptors were taken from a human donor.

This chain joins TRBV18 and TRBJ2-7; D may match TRBD1 or TRBD2 (5 bases each). This CDR3 has 15 amino acids. V was cut by 1 base and J by 3 bases, with 13 bases left in between. Germline assignment: CDR1 KGHSH and CDR2 LQKENI. CDR3 protein: CASSPQYGTIYEQYF. The CDR3 nucleotides read TGTGCCAGCTCACCACAATACGGGACGATCTACGAGCAGTACTTC.

The CDR3 DNA is TGTGCCAGCAGCCGGGGGGGCGCTAATGAAAAACTGTTTTTT. It is translated as CASSRGGANEKLFF. The chain recombines TRBV9 with TRBJ1-4; a possible D gene is TRBD1 (6 bases). CDR1 and CDR2 from the germline V gene are SGDLS and YYNGEE. The CDR3 extends over 14 amino acids. V was pared by 4 bases and J by 3 bases, with 10 bases between.

The chain carries TRBV11-1 and TRBJ2-7; D not resolved. Germline CDR1 is SGHAT and CDR2 is FQDESV (reference sequence). V lost 2 bases and J lost 6, with 11 bases in between. This CDR3 has 13 residues. DNA for the CDR3: TGTGCCAGCAGCTTACAAGGGCCGGGCGAGCAGTACTTC. As protein: CASSLQGPGEQYF.

In its sample, this clonotype was seen a few times. The V call is TRBV6-6, the J call TRBJ2-5; TRBD2 matches at 7 bases. Germline CDR1 is MNHNY and CDR2 is SVGAGI (reference sequence). V gave up 6 bases and J gave up 6 bases; unmatched junction bases: 10. The CDR3 is 14 amino acids. In DNA form, the CDR3 reads TGTGCCAGCAGCTCCTCGGGGGGATTTAAGACCCAGTACTTC. Translation gives CASSSSGGFKTQYF.

Only a few counts were recorded for this clonotype. V gene TRBV7-6 combines with J gene TRBJ2-3; D gene ambiguous. Germline CDR1 SGHVS, CDR2 FNYEAQ. Trimming took off 5 bases at V and 0 bases at J, with 0 bases between the two ends. This CDR3 has 11 amino acids. The CDR3, as DNA: TGTGCCAGCAGCAGCACAGATACGCAGTATTTT. Amino acid sequence: CASSSTDTQYF. Drawing the rest from reference TRBV7-6 and TRBJ2-3, the complete variable domain is GAGVSQSPRYKVTKRGQDVALRCDPISGHVSLYWYRQALGQGPEFLTYFNYEAQQDKSGLPNDRFSAERPEGSISTLTIQRTEQRDSAMYRCASSSTDTQYFGPGTRLTVL.

This clonotype has more than one count but fewer than ten. The V and J genes are TRBV7-3 and TRBJ2-5, with 8 bases identical to TRBD2. Looked up from germline, CDR1 is SGHTA and CDR2 is FQGTGA. The CDR3 is 15 residues long. V trimming: 0 bases; J trimming: 3 bases; junction bases outside the gene matches: 3. CDR3 nucleotide sequence: TGTGCCAGCAGCTTAACGGCGGGGGGCAAAGAGACCCAGTACTTC. This sequence encodes CASSLTAGGKETQYF.

The table lists this clonotype with many counts. The V call is TRBV2, the J call TRBJ1-1, with unresolved D. Germline V lookup: CDR1 SNHLY, CDR2 FYNNEI. The CDR3 spans 15 residues. V was cut by 2 bases and J by 0 bases, with 10 bases left in between. Here the CDR3 DNA reads TGTGCCAGCAGTGAAAGGGTACTCATGAACACTGAAGCTTTCTTT. Its protein is CASSERVLMNTEAFF.

This clonotype came up many times. V usage is TRBV6-4 and J usage is TRBJ2-2, with 7 bases identical to TRBD1. J gave up 3 bases and V 4 bases, and 2 bases lay outside the gene matches. Per the germline V gene, CDR1 is MRHNA and CDR2 is SNTAGT. The CDR3 spans 14 residues. CDR3 sequence reads: CASSAGTDTGELFF. CDR3 DNA sequence: TGTGCCAGCAGTGCCGGGACAGACACCGGGGAGCTGTTTTTT.

This rearrangement joins TRBV6-5 to TRBJ2-3, with TRBD1 matching over 9 bases. Germline V gene sequence: CDR1 MNHEY, CDR2 SVGAGI. The trim removed 6 bases at V and 3 bases at J, leaving 7 bases unmatched. This CDR3 contains 15 residues. CDR3 residues: CASRLQGAKTDTQYF. CDR3 nucleotide sequence: TGTGCCAGCAGACTACAGGGGGCGAAGACAGATACGCAGTATTTT.

This clonotype was counted only a few times. The J gene is TRBJ2-7, the V gene TRBV7-9; 8 positions agree with TRBD2. V dropped 5 bases and J dropped 3; count of bases not matched to a gene: 12. The CDR3 is 16 amino acids. CDR1 is SEHNR and CDR2 is FQNEAQ in the germline V gene (reference sequence). CDR3 loop: CASSLRLTGGRYEQYF. DNA of the CDR3: TGTGCCAGCAGCCTACGCTTGACGGGGGGGCGCTACGAGCAGTACTTC.

This clonotype has more than one count but fewer than ten. This chain joins TRBV7-2 and TRBJ2-7; TRBD2 matches 11 bases. This CDR3 is built from 15 residues. The J segment lost 6 bases and the V segment lost 5 bases, leaving 9 bases of the junction unmatched. CDR1 SGHTA and CDR2 FQGNSA come from the germline V gene. CDR3 nucleotides: TGTGCCAGCAGCACACGAACTAGCGGGGGTTTCGAGCAGTACTTC. Translating gives CASSTRTSGGFEQYF.

V gene TRBV25-1 combines with J gene TRBJ2-3, with a weak D call TRBD1 (5 bases). The germline CDR1 and CDR2 sequences are MGHDK and SYGVNS. CDR3 length: 16 amino acids. V lost 2 bases, J lost 0 bases, and 12 bases lay in between. CDR3 amino acids: CASSEGGAGSTDTQYF. Here the CDR3 DNA reads TGTGCCAGCAGTGAAGGTGGGGCTGGTAGCACAGATACGCAGTATTTT.

This clonotype showed up just a few times. The V gene is TRBV12-3 or TRBV12-4, the J gene TRBJ1-6, with D possibly TRBD1 on 5 matching bases. The CDR3 contains 13 residues. The V gene lost 6 bases and the J gene lost 7 bases, with 10 bases spanning the gap. The DNA of the CDR3 is TGTGCCAGCAGACGCAAGGGGAATTCACCCCTCCACTTT. It encodes CASRRKGNSPLHF.

The chain employs TRBV20-1 and TRBJ2-3; D is perhaps TRBD2 (6 bases). This CDR3 region has 15 residues. V was cut by 0 bases and J by 6 bases, with 16 bases left in between. Germline values: CDR1 DFQATT, CDR2 SNEGSKA (reference sequence). This CDR3 reads CSAREGVADSDTQYF. Written as DNA, the CDR3 is TGCAGTGCTAGAGAGGGGGTAGCGGACTCCGATACGCAGTATTTT.

This clonotype was recorded a few times. This chain links TRBV20-1 with TRBJ1-6; D uncertain. Trimming took off 3 bases at V and 9 bases at J, with 15 bases between the two ends. CDR3 length: 14 amino acids. Germline assignment: CDR1 DFQATT and CDR2 SNEGSKA (reference sequence). The chain's CDR3 is CSARDGPWGSPLHF. The DNA for the CDR3 is TGCAGTGCTAGGGACGGCCCATGGGGTTCACCCCTCCACTTT.

The chain carries TRBV10-2 and TRBJ2-1; TRBD2 agrees at 8 bases. V shed 7 bases and J 2 bases; nucleotides not matched to a gene: 10. The CDR3 length is 16 residues. The V gene's germline CDR1 is WSHSY and CDR2 SAAADI. The CDR3 loop is CASNPAVAGTYNEQFF. The CDR3 region has the DNA TGCGCCAGCAACCCCGCGGTAGCGGGGACCTACAATGAGCAGTTCTTC.

The chain employs TRBV29-1 and TRBJ1-4; D is possibly TRBD1 (6 bases). The CDR3 has 13 residues. Trimming removed 7 bases from V and 8 bases from J, with 17 bases in between. Germline V gives CDR1 SQVTM, CDR2 ANQGSEA. The CDR3 sequence is CSGVRGAEEKLFF. The CDR3 DNA reads as TGCAGCGGGGTACGGGGGGCCGAAGAAAAACTGTTTTTT.

This clonotype was counted a few times. V gene TRBV5-1 combines with J gene TRBJ1-5; the D is unclear. The ends were cut back, 0 bases at V and 0 bases at J, with 10 bases in the middle. The CDR3 covers 16 residues. The germline gives CDR1 SGHRS, CDR2 YFSETQ. The chain's CDR3 is CASSLGTLDSNQPQHF. The DNA of the CDR3 is TGCGCCAGCAGCTTGGGGACGCTCGATAGCAATCAGCCCCAGCATTTT.

The chain employs TRBV3-1 and TRBJ2-2; D unclear. The CDR3 covers 12 residues. Germline CDR1 and CDR2: LGHDT and YNNKEL (reference sequence). Trimming took 4 bases from V and 8 from J, leaving 8 bases between them. Here the CDR3 reads CASSLLGGELFF. CDR3 nucleotide sequence: TGTGCCAGCAGCCTCCTGGGTGGGGAGCTGTTTTTT.

V usage is TRBV2 and J usage is TRBJ1-1, with D perhaps matching TRBD1 (5 bases). Germline CDR1 reads SNHLY; CDR2 reads FYNNEI. The CDR3 has 14 residues. The V end lost 6 bases, the J end lost 3 bases, and 14 bases lay between the germline ends. CDR3 nucleotides: TGTGCCAGCAGCCCGACAGAGGAGCACACTGAAGCTTTCTTT. Its protein product is CASSPTEEHTEAFF. The full variable domain, completed using reference TRBV2 and TRBJ1-1, is EPEVTQTPSHQVTQMGQEVILRCVPISNHLYFYWYRQILGQKVEFLVSFYNNEISEKSEIFDDQFSVERPDGSNFTLKIRSTKLEDSAMYFCASSPTEEHTEAFFGQGTRLTVV.

The gene calls are TRBV12-3 or TRBV12-4 and TRBJ2-7, with D hard to call. This CDR3 region has 15 residues. V lost 3 bases and J lost 7, with 19 bases in between. The CDR3 DNA is TGTGCCAGCAGTTTCTCAGTGGCTTTTGGTGGGGAGCAGTACTTC. This codes for CASSFSVAFGGEQYF.

This clonotype has a handful of counts. This chain uses TRBV2 with TRBJ2-1; 7 bases line up with TRBD2. The CDR3 is made up of 15 amino acids. Losses at the gene ends were 6 bases for V and 6 bases for J; bases not matched to a gene: 11. Germline-derived CDR1 and CDR2 are SNHLY and FYNNEI. The CDR3 is CASRPGGSEGNEQFF. The CDR3 coding sequence is TGTGCCAGCAGGCCGGGAGGATCAGAGGGCAATGAGCAGTTCTTC.

This clonotype was detected ten times or more. This sequence joins TRBV19 and TRBJ1-6; the match to TRBD1 covers 7 bases. The CDR3 has 15 amino acids. With V trimmed by 10 bases and J by 6 bases, 12 bases remained unmatched. Germline assignment: CDR1 LNHDA and CDR2 SQIVND (reference sequence). CDR3 DNA sequence: TGTGCCACCAGTGCGGGGACAGCGGCTAATTCACCCCTCCACTTT. Its protein product is CATSAGTAANSPLHF.

This clonotype showed up just a few times. This rearrangement joins TRBV6-5 to TRBJ1-1; D not certain. The germline V gene encodes CDR1 MNHEY and CDR2 SVGAGI. The CDR3 covers 16 residues. Trimming removed 0 bases at V and 1 base at J, with 12 bases between. The CDR3 region has the DNA TGTGCCAGCAGTTACTCGTTCTCCCGGTCGAACACTGAAGCTTTCTTT. Translated, it gives CASSYSFSRSNTEAFF.

This chain connects TRBV30 to TRBJ1-2, with D tentatively TRBD1 (5 bases). CDR1 and CDR2 from the germline V gene are GTSNPN and SVGIG (reference sequence). The CDR3 spans 13 residues. The V end lost 7 bases, the J end lost 5 bases, and 17 bases lay between the germline ends. CDR3 nucleotide sequence: TGTGCCTCCCACCGGGACCGACCTTATGGCTACACCTTC. Translating it yields CASHRDRPYGYTF.